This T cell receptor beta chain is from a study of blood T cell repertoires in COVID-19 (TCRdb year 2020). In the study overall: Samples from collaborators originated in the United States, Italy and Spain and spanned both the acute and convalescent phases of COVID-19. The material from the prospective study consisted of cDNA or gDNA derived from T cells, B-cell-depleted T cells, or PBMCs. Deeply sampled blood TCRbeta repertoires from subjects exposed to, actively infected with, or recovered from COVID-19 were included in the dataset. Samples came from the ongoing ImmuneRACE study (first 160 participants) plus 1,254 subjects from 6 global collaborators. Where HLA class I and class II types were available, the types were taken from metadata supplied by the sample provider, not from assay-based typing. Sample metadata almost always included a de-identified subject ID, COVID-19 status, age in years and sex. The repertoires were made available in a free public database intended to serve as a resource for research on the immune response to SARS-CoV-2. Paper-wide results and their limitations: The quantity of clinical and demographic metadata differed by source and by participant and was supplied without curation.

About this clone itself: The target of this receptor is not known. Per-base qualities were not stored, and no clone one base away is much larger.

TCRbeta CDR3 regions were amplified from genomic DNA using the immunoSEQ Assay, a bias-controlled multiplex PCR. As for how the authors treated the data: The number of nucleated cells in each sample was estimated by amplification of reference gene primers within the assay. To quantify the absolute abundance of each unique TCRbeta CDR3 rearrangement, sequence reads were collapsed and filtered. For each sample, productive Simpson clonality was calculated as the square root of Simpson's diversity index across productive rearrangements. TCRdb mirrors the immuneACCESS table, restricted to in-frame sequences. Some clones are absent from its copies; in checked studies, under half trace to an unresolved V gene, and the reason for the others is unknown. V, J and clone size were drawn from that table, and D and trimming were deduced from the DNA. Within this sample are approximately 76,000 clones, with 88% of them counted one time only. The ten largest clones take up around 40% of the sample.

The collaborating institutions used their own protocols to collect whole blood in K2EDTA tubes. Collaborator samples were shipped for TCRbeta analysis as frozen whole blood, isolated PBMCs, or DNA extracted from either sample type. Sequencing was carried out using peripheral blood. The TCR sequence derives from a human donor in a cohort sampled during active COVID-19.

The bases are TGCGCCAGCAGCTTCACCGGGTCCTATGGCTACACCTTC. Its coded protein is CASSFTGSYGYTF. The chain is encoded by TRBV5-1 joined to TRBJ1-2; a confident D gene designation cannot be given. From a lookup of the germline V gene, CDR1 and CDR2 are SGHRS and YFSETQ. The CDR3 numbers 13 residues from cysteine through phenylalanine. Only the CDR3 portion is preserved as DNA: 39 bases, with reading frame beginning at the first base. The trim is 2 bases for V and 4 bases for J, with a gap of 9 bases between the germline ends.